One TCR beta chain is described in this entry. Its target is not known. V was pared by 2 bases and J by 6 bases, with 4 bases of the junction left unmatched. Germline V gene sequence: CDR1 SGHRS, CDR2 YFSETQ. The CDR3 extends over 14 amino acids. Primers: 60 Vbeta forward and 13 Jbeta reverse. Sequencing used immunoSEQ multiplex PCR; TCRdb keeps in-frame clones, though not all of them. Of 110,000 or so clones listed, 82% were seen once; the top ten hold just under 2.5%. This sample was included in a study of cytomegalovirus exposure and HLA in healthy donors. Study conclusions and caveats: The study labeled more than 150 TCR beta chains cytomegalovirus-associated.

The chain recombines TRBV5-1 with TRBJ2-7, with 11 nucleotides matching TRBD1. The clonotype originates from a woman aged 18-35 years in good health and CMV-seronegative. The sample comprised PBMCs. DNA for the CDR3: TGCGCCAGCAGCTTTACAGGACAGGGGGCCGAGCAGTACTTC. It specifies CASSFTGQGAEQYF.